These 12 T cell receptor beta chains were sequenced from one sample in a study of radiotherapy plus CTLA-4 blockade in lung cancer. This table comes from immunoSEQ multiplex PCR, and its TCRdb copy is limited to in-frame clones, with some not included. The sample lists about 49,000 clones, around nine tenths occurring once. Sequenced here: peripheral blood, sampled from a patient treated with radiotherapy plus ipilimumab. All receptors come from a human donor with non-small cell lung cancer whose response to radiotherapy plus ipilimumab could not be evaluated.

This clone was counted only a few times. This chain joins TRBV9 and TRBJ2-1; D possibly corresponds to TRBD2 (5 bases). Per germline, CDR1 SGDLS and CDR2 YYNGEE. CDR3 length: 14 residues. Deletions cut 1 base from V and 5 bases from J, with 10 bases between. CDR3 in amino acids: CASSVLADNNEQFF. CDR3 in DNA: TGTGCCAGCAGCGTACTAGCAGATAACAATGAGCAGTTCTTC. The full variable domain, completed using reference TRBV9 and TRBJ2-1, is DSGVTQTPKHLITATGQRVTLRCSPRSGDLSVYWYQQSLDQGLQFLIQYYNGEERAKGNILERFSAQQFPDLHSELNLSSLELGDSALYFCASSVLADNNEQFFGPGTRLTVL.

V and J are TRBV19 and TRBJ2-1, with D possibly being TRBD1 (6 bases). CDR3 length: 16 residues. Germline values: CDR1 LNHDA, CDR2 SQIVND (reference sequence). V was clipped by 5 bases and J by 5 bases, with 19 bases between them. The CDR3 region is CASSSQGGVLDNEQFF. In nucleotides, the CDR3 is TGTGCCAGTAGTTCCCAAGGGGGTGTGCTAGACAATGAGCAGTTCTTC.

This clone was detected once. This sequence joins TRBV28 and TRBJ2-3, with D hard to call. This CDR3 is 15 amino acids long. Germline loops: CDR1 MDHEN, CDR2 SYDVKM. Trimming shortened V by 8 bases and J by 6 bases, and 21 bases separated the two germline ends. In DNA form, the CDR3 reads TGTGCCAGCGGCTCGGGTTTCGGTAGAGGTGATACGCAGTATTTT. It is translated as CASGSGFGRGDTQYF.

On this clone: This specimen includes other DNA sequences encoding the same CDR3. The chain employs TRBV5-1 and TRBJ2-1; TRBD2 matches 8 bases. J was trimmed by 4 bases and V by 0 bases; bases with no gene match: 3. Germline V CDR1 and CDR2: SGHRS, YFSETQ. The CDR3 sequence is 15 residues long. The CDR3 nucleotides are TGCGCCAGCAGCTTGGCGGGGGGGGAGTACAATGAGCAGTTCTTC. Its protein is CASSLAGGEYNEQFF.

The chain recombines TRBV5-4 with TRBJ1-2, with TRBD1 matching over 12 bases. Germline-derived CDR1 and CDR2 are SGHNT and YYREEE (reference sequence). This CDR3 is built from 16 residues. The V segment lost 0 bases and the J segment 5 bases; nucleotides outside the gene matches: 5. In DNA, the CDR3 is TGTGCCAGCAGCTTGGGGGGACAGGGGGCGCGGTATGGCTACACCTTC. Translated: CASSLGGQGARYGYTF.

This clone occurred a few times. The chain couples TRBV6-1 to TRBJ1-2, with a possible D match to TRBD1 (5 bases). The CDR3 totals 15 residues. V was trimmed by 0 bases and J by 4 bases, leaving 12 bases between them. CDR1 and CDR2 from the germline V gene are MNHNS and SASEGT. CDR3 loop: CASSEAGTGLYGYTF. The DNA for the CDR3 is TGTGCCAGCAGTGAAGCGGGAACAGGCCTCTATGGCTACACCTTC.

This clone was detected only a few times. The J gene is TRBJ2-6, the V gene TRBV11-2, with D possibly being TRBD1 (5 bases). The ends were cut back, 5 bases at V and 4 bases at J, with 12 bases in the middle. This CDR3 is built from 15 residues. CDR1 and CDR2 (germline): SGHAT, FQNNGV. The CDR3 reads CASSLRVIGANVLTF. CDR3 coding DNA: TGTGCCAGCAGCCTCAGGGTCATCGGGGCCAACGTCCTGACTTTC. The variable domain in full, with the rest retrieved from reference TRBV11-2 and TRBJ2-6, is EAGVAQSPRYKIIEKRQSVAFWCNPISGHATLYWYQQILGQGPKLLIQFQNNGVVDDSQLPKDRFSAERLKGVDSTLKIQPAKLEDSAVYLCASSLRVIGANVLTFGAGSRLTVL.

DNA of the CDR3: TGTGCCAGCAGACAGGACAGTAACTATGGCTACACCTTC. Translation: CASRQDSNYGYTF. The chain uses TRBV7-2 and TRBJ1-2, with TRBD1 as a possible D gene (6 bases). Trimming left V 6 bases short and J 1 base short, with 9 bases between. Germline lookup yields CDR1 SGHTA and CDR2 FQGNSA. The CDR3 is 13 residues long. The complete variable domain, with remaining parts taken from reference TRBV7-2 and TRBJ1-2, reads GAGVSQSPSNKVTEKGKDVELRCDPISGHTALYWYRQSLGQGLEFLIYFQGNSAPDKSGLPSDRFSAERTGGSVSTLTIQRTQQEDSAVYLCASRQDSNYGYTFGSGTRLTVV.

This chain joins TRBV13 and TRBJ1-2; D is ambiguous. Germline V gives CDR1 PRHDT, CDR2 FYEKMQ (reference sequence). Between the trimmed V and J ends, which lost 6 bases and 8 bases, there was a span of 28 bases. This CDR3 is built from 17 residues. The CDR3 region is CASSAGMAAGANMGYTF. Here the CDR3 DNA reads TGTGCCAGCAGTGCCGGAATGGCCGCGGGTGCCAATATGGGCTACACCTTC.

The chain uses TRBV5-1 and TRBJ2-7, with TRBD2 identical over 8 bases. Trimming took 4 bases from V and 4 from J; bases not matched to a gene: 22. Germline loops: CDR1 SGHRS, CDR2 YFSETQ. This CDR3 comprises 19 residues. CDR3 bases: TGCGCCAGCAGCCCGTGGATCTCGGGGGGGATTACATCAGTTTACGAGCAGTACTTC. It is translated as CASSPWISGGITSVYEQYF.

This chain joins TRBV9 and TRBJ2-1; the match to TRBD2 covers 14 bases. Germline V gene sequence: CDR1 SGDLS, CDR2 YYNGEE. This CDR3 region has 17 residues. J lost 9 bases, V lost 0 bases, and 8 bases had no gene match. Written as DNA, the CDR3 is TGTGCCAGCAGCGTAGGCCCCGGACTAGCGGGGGGAAGTGAGCAGTTCTTC. It is translated as CASSVGPGLAGGSEQFF.

V and J are TRBV2 and TRBJ1-5, with 8 bases aligning to TRBD1. Germline loops: CDR1 SNHLY, CDR2 FYNNEI. V gave up 2 bases and J gave up 6 bases; unmatched junction bases: 6. This CDR3 spans 15 amino acids. CDR3 DNA: TGTGCCAGCAGTGAATGGGGACAGGATGGTCAGCCCCAGCATTTT. It is translated as CASSEWGQDGQPQHF.